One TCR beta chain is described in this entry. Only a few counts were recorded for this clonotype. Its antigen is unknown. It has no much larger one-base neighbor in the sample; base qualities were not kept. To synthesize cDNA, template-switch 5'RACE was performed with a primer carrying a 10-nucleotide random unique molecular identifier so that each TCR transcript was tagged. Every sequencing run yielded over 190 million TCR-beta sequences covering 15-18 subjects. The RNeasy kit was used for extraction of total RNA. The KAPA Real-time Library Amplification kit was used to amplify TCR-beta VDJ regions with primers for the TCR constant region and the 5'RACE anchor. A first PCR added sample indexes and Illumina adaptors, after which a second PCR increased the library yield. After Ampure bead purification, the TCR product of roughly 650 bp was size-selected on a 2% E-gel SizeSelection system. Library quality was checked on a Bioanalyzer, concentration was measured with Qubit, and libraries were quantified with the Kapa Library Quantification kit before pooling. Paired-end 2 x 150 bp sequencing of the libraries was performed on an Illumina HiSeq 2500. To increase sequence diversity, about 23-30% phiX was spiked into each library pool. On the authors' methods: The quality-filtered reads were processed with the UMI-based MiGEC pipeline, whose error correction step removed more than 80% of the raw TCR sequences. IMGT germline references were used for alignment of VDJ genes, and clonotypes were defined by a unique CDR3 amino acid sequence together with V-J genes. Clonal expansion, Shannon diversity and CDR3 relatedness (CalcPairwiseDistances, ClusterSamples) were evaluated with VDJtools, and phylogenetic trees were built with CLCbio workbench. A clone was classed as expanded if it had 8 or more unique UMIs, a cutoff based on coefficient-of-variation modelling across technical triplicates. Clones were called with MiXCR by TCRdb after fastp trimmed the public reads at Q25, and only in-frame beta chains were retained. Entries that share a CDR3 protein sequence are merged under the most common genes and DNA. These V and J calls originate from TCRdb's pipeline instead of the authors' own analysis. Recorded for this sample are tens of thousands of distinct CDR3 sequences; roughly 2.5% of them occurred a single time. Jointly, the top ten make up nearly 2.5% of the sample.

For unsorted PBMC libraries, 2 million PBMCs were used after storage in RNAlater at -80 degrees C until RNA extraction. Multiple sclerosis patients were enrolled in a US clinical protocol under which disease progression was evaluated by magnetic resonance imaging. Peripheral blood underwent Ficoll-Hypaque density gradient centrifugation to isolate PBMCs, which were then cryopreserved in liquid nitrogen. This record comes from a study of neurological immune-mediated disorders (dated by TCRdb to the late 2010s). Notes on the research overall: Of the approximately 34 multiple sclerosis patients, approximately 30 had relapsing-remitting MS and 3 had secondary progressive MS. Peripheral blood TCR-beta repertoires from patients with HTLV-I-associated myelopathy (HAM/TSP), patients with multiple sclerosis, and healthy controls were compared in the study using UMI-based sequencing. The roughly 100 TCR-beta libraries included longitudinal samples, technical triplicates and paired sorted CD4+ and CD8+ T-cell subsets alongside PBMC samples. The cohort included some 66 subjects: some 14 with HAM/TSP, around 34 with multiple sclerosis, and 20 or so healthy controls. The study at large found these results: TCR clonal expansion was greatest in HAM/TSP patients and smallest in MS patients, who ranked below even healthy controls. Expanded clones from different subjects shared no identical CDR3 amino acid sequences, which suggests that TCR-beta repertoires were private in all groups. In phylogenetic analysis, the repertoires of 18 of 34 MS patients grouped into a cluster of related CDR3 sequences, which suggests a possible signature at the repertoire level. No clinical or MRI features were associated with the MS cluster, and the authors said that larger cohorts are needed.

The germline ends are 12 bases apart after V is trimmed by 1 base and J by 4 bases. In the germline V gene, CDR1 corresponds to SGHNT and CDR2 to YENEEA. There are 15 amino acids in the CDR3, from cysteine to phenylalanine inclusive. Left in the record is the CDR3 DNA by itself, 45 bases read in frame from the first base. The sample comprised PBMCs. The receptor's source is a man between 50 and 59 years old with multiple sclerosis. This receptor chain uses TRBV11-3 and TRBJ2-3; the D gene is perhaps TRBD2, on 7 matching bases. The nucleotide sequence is TGTGCCAGCAGCTTAGTTGGGGGGGCCCCAGATACGCAGTATTTT. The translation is CASSLVGGAPDTQYF. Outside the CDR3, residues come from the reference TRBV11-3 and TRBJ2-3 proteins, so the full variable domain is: EAGVVQSPRYKIIEKKQPVAFWCNPISGHNTLYWYLQNLGQGPELLIRYENEEAVDDSQLPKDRFSAERLKGVDSTLKIQPAELGDSAVYLCASSLVGGAPDTQYFGPGTRLTVL.